These 4 T cell receptor beta chains were sequenced from one sample in a study of OX40 agonist ivuxolimab in advanced cancers. This table comes from immunoSEQ multiplex PCR, and its TCRdb copy is limited to in-frame clones, with some not included. The sample includes roughly 12,000 clones, 85% to 90% of them seen just once. The sequenced sample was CD4+ or CD8+ T cells sorted from blood, obtained in a trial of the OX40 agonist ivuxolimab. The receptor source for this set is an adult with an advanced solid tumor such as melanoma, head and neck, liver or kidney cancer.

The V and J genes are TRBV7-9 and TRBJ2-5, with 8 bases identical to TRBD1. Germline CDR1 and CDR2: SEHNR and FQNEAQ (reference sequence). The CDR3 is 14 amino acids. V was clipped by 5 bases and J by 6 bases; unmatched bases: 8. CDR3 nucleotide sequence: TGTGCCAGCAGCCCGGACAGGGATGAAAAGACCCAGTACTTC. Protein sequence: CASSPDRDEKTQYF.

V is TRBV5-8 and J is TRBJ2-6, with D perhaps TRBD1 (5 bases). The germline gives CDR1 SGHTS, CDR2 YDEGEE. This CDR3 spans 15 amino acids. V was clipped by 3 bases and J by 1 base, with 8 bases between them. CDR3 sequence: CASSSGHSGANVLTF. The CDR3 coding sequence is TGTGCCAGCAGCTCCGGACATTCTGGGGCCAACGTCCTGACTTTC.

The chain carries TRBV13 and TRBJ2-7, with 10 nucleotides matching TRBD2. Germline V lookup: CDR1 PRHDT, CDR2 FYEKMQ (reference sequence). Trimming removed 4 bases from V and 7 bases from J; junction bases left unmatched: 10. The CDR3 contains 15 residues. CDR3 loop: CASSSWTSGAGEQYF. DNA of the CDR3: TGTGCCAGCAGCTCCTGGACTAGCGGAGCGGGGGAGCAGTACTTC.

The chain combines TRBV6-1 with TRBJ2-1; D is ambiguous. Germline V gene data show CDR1 as MNHNS and CDR2 as SASEGT. Between the trimmed V and J ends, which lost 7 bases and 3 bases, there was a span of 7 bases. There are 12 residues in the CDR3. Written as DNA, the CDR3 is TGTGCCAGCACCTATTACTACAATGAGCAGTTCTTC. Its protein product is CASTYYYNEQFF.